The rows below give T cell receptor beta chains drawn from one sample of a study of control samples from healthy donors and cancer patients. Generated by immunoSEQ multiplex PCR, the TCRdb table keeps only in-frame clones and is missing some. The data contain 150,000 to 180,000 clones, approximately 96% of them singletons. Sequencing input: blood. These receptors originate from a man aged 40-50 years in good health. Each CDR3 is given with its conserved first and last residue. The order of the fields is clone size, V gene, J gene, D gene, CDR3 DNA, CDR3 protein. A D gene is named only where the DNA matches it firmly. Not all rows give a size; the values are once, few, many and, for expanded clones, a class.

>.|TRBV7-2|TRBJ2-5|.
TGTGCCAGCAGCTCCCAAACTGGGCCTGGGGAGACCCAGTACTTC
CASSSQTGPGETQYF
>.|TRBV13|TRBJ2-2|TRBD1
TGTGCCAGCAGCTTAGCAACAGGGGCTACGAACACCGGGGAGCTGTTTTTT
CASSLATGATNTGELFF
>.|TRBV19|TRBJ1-1|TRBD1
TGTGCCACCGCGAAACACGACAGGGATCTCACTGAAGCTTTCTTT
CATAKHDRDLTEAFF
>.|TRBV5-5|TRBJ1-5|TRBD1
TGTGCCAGCAGCATCGGACAGGGGGAGAATCAGCCCCAGCATTTT
CASSIGQGENQPQHF
>.|TRBV2|TRBJ1-2|.
TGTGCCAGCAGTGATAAGGGGGACGTCTATGGCTACACCTTC
CASSDKGDVYGYTF
>.|TRBV4-3|TRBJ1-1|.
TGCGCCAGCAGCCAAGGCTTCAACACTGAAGCTTTCTTT
CASSQGFNTEAFF
>.|TRBV19|TRBJ1-2|.
TGTGCCAGTAGTTTTGGCAGCTTCTATGGCTACACCTTC
CASSFGSFYGYTF
>.|TRBV27|TRBJ2-2|.
TGTGCCAGCAGTTTATCCCCTGCCATGACTATCACCGGGGAGCTGTTTTTT
CASSLSPAMTITGELFF
>.|TRBV10-2|TRBJ1-5|.
TGCGCCAGCTCGAGGGACCTCAATCAGCCCCAGCATTTT
CASSRDLNQPQHF
>.|TRBV7-9|TRBJ1-6|.
TGTGCCAGCAGCCCGACGGGACTGCGAGCGGAGGGCCTCCACTTT
CASSPTGLRAEGLHF
>.|TRBV2|TRBJ1-2|.
TGTGCCAGCAGTGTGGACAGAAACTATGGCTACACCTTC
CASSVDRNYGYTF
>.|TRBV7-9|TRBJ1-2|TRBD1
TGTGCCAGCAGCTTGGACAGGGGGGAATCTGATGGCTACACCTTC
CASSLDRGESDGYTF
>.|TRBV6-5|TRBJ1-2|TRBD1
TGTGCCAGCAGGCCGTACGGACAGGGGGGATCTGGCTACACCTTC
CASRPYGQGGSGYTF
>.|TRBV28|TRBJ2-7|TRBD1
TGTGCCACCCGCCTTCGGACAGGGCTCGGCGAGCAGTACTTC
CATRLRTGLGEQYF
>.|TRBV18|TRBJ1-1|.
TGTGCCAGCTCACCATCGGTTGACAGTTTAGGCACTGAAGCTTTCTTT
CASSPSVDSLGTEAFF
>.|TRBV5-1|TRBJ1-6|.
TGCGCCAGCAGCCTATGGGACATTGGGATTTCACCCCTCCACTTT
CASSLWDIGISPLHF
>.|TRBV6-4|TRBJ2-7|TRBD1
TGTGCCAGCAGTTCCTTATCCGGGACAGGGATCTCCTACGAGCAGTACTTC
CASSSLSGTGISYEQYF
>.|TRBV5-6|TRBJ2-7|.
TGTGCCAGCAGCTTTTTAAGGGGAGCACCACTTTACGAGCAGTACTTC
CASSFLRGAPLYEQYF
>.|TRBV7-9|TRBJ1-2|.
TGTGCCAGCAGCCAACTTGAGGGATCAGGCTACACCTTC
CASSQLEGSGYTF
>once|TRBV28|TRBJ2-7|.
TGTGCCAGCACCACAGGGACCTCCTACGAGCAGTACTTC
CASTTGTSYEQYF
>.|TRBV2|TRBJ1-4|TRBD1
TGTGCCAGCAGTAACGACAGGGGTGGCGAAAAACTGTTTTTT
CASSNDRGGEKLFF
>.|TRBV4-1|TRBJ1-2|.
TGCGCCAGCAGCCAACCTCCACAGGGCAACTATGGCTACACCTTC
CASSQPPQGNYGYTF
>.|TRBV2|TRBJ2-2|TRBD1
TGTGCCAGCAGGCGACAGGGGGGGAACACCGGGGAGCTGTTTTTT
CASRRQGGNTGELFF
>.|TRBV5-1|TRBJ1-1|.
TGCGCCAGCAGCTTGGAAGGGGGGAACACTGAAGCTTTCTTT
CASSLEGGNTEAFF
>.|TRBV7-2|TRBJ2-3|.
TGTGCCAGCAGCCGCGGAAGGTCGGCAGATACGCAGTATTTT
CASSRGRSADTQYF
>once|TRBV25-1|TRBJ2-1|.
TGTGCCAGCAGTGAATTTAAGTGGGGGATCAATGAGCAGTTCTTC
CASSEFKWGINEQFF
>.|TRBV5-6|TRBJ1-2|TRBD1
TGTGCCAGCAGCCGAGGACAGGGGGCAATCTATGGCTACACCTTC
CASSRGQGAIYGYTF
>.|TRBV19|TRBJ1-2|.
TGTGCCAGTAGACCCCGCCAGGGCTATGGCTACACCTTC
CASRPRQGYGYTF
>.|TRBV6-5|TRBJ1-6|.
TGTGCCAGCAGCGGACCAAGCTCCTATAATTCACCCCTCCACTTT
CASSGPSSYNSPLHF
>once|TRBV10-1|TRBJ2-3|.
TGCGCCAGCAGTGAGGGGATAGACACAGATACGCAGTATTTT
CASSEGIDTDTQYF
>.|TRBV10-3|TRBJ2-7|.
TGTGCCATCAGTGCTTTAACCGGGCCAAGCTCCTACGAGCAGTACTTC
CAISALTGPSSYEQYF
>.|TRBV6-2/TRBV6-3|TRBJ1-1|.
TGTGCCAGCAGTTATTTGGGACGTCTTGAAAGGTTTGGTAGTGGCACTGAAGCTTTCTTT
CASSYLGRLERFGSGTEAFF
>.|TRBV7-2|TRBJ1-4|.
TGTGCCAGCAGCCCGCCGGGAGGGGCTAATGAAAAACTGTTTTTT
CASSPPGGANEKLFF
>.|TRBV5-1|TRBJ2-1|TRBD2
TGCGCCAGCAGCTTTTCCCGCGGGGGGGCGGGTGAGCAGTTCTTC
CASSFSRGGAGEQFF
>.|TRBV20-1|TRBJ1-4|.
TGCAGTGCTAGTACAGGCCGTGCAACTAATGAAAAACTGTTTTTT
CSASTGRATNEKLFF
>.|TRBV30|TRBJ2-3|TRBD2
TGTGCCTGGAGTGTACAAGGACTAGCAACAGATACGCAGTATTTT
CAWSVQGLATDTQYF
>.|TRBV7-2|TRBJ2-7|.
TGTGCCAGCAGCTTGGGGGGGCTCGGATACGAGCAGTACTTC
CASSLGGLGYEQYF
>.|TRBV18|TRBJ1-1|.
TGTGCCAGCTCACCACCGGGTCAGACTCAACCGGGGAACACTGAAGCTTTCTTT
CASSPPGQTQPGNTEAFF
>once|TRBV19|TRBJ1-3|.
TGTGCCAGTACCAACCCCCCCTATGGGACACCTTTCTCTGGAAACACCATATATTTT
CASTNPPYGTPFSGNTIYF
>.|TRBV6-5|TRBJ1-5|.
TGTGCCAGCAGTCGCGGGGTTAATCAGCCCCAGCATTTT
CASSRGVNQPQHF
>.|TRBV2|TRBJ1-4|.
TGTGCCAGCAGGCACACAGGAGCAAGTAATGAAAAACTGTTTTTT
CASRHTGASNEKLFF
>.|TRBV2|TRBJ1-1|.
TGTGCCAGCGGGTCTCATGAAGCTTTCTTT
CASGSHEAFF
>.|TRBV28|TRBJ2-2|.
TGTGCCAGCAGTCCGCAAGGTCTCACCGGGGAGCTGTTTTTT
CASSPQGLTGELFF
>.|TRBV5-4|TRBJ1-1|TRBD1
TGTGCCAGCAGCGCCCGACAGGGTAGAGCTTTCTTT
CASSARQGRAFF
>.|TRBV15|TRBJ2-2|.
TGTGCCACCAGCAGAGATTTGACGGTCGCGGCCGGGGAGCTGTTTTTT
CATSRDLTVAAGELFF
>.|TRBV11-2|TRBJ2-1|.
TGTGCCCCCAAACGGGCACCCGGGCCCTACAATGAGCAGTTCTTC
CAPKRAPGPYNEQFF
>.|TRBV2|TRBJ1-5|.
TGTGCCAGCAGTCGGGACTCTAGCAATCAGCCCCAGCATTTT
CASSRDSSNQPQHF